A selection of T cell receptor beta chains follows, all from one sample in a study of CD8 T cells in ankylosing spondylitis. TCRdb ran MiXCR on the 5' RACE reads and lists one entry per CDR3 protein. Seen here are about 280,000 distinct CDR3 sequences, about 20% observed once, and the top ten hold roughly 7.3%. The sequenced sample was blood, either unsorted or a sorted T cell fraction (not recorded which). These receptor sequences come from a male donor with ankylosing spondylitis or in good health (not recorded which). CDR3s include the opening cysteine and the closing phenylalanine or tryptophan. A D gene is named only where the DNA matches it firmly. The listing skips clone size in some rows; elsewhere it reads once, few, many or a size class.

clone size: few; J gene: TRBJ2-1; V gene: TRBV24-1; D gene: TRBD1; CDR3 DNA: TGTGCCACCAGTGATTCTGGGACAGGGGTCAATGAGCAGTTCTTC; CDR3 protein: CATSDSGTGVNEQFF
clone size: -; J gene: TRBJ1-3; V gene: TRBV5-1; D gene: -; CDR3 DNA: TGCGCCAGCAGCTCGTTACAGGGAAACACCATATATTTT; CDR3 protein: CASSSLQGNTIYF
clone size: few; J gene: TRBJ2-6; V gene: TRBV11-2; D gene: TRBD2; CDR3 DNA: TGTGCCAGCAGCCCCGGGGGGGAATCTGGGGCCAACGTCCTGACTTTC; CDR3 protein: CASSPGGESGANVLTF
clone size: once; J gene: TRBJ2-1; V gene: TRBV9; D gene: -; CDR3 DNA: TGTGCCAGCAGCGCGGACCCACAGGGAAATGAGCAGTTCTTC; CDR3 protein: CASSADPQGNEQFF
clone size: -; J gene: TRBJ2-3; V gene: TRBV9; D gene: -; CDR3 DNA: TGTGCCAGCAGCGTAGAGAAAGATACGCAGTATTTT; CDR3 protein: CASSVEKDTQYF
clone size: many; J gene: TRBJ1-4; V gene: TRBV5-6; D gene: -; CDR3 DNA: TGTGCCAGCAGCTTGGGACAGGCTTATGAAAAACTGTTTTTT; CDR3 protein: CASSLGQAYEKLFF
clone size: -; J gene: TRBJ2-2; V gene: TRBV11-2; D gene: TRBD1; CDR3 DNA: TGTGCCAGCAGCCGGACAGGGGAGACCGGGGAGCTGTTTTTT; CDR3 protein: CASSRTGETGELFF
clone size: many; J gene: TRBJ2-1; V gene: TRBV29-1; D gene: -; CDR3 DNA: TGCAGCGTTGAACCTAACAATGAGCAGTTCTTC; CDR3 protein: CSVEPNNEQFF
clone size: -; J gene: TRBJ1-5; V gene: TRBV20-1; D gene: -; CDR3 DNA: TGCAGTGCGAGAAGGGTAGGGGCCGGCAATCAGCCCCAGCATTTT; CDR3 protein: CSARRVGAGNQPQHF
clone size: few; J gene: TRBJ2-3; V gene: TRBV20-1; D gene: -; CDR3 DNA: TGCAGTGCTAGAGATCGGGGTAGACACACAGATACGCAGTATTTT; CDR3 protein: CSARDRGRHTDTQYF
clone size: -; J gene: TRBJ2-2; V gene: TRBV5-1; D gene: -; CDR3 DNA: TGCGCCAGCAGCTTGCTGGCGGGAAAGACCGGGGAGCTGTTTTTT; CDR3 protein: CASSLLAGKTGELFF
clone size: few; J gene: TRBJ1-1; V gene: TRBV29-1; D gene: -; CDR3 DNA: TGCAGCGTTGAAGGCGGGACACCTGAAGCTTTCTTT; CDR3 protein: CSVEGGTPEAFF
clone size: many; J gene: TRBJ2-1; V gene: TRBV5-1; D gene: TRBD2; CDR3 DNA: TGCGCCAGCAGCTTGATGACTAGCGGTAACAATGAGCAGTTCTTC; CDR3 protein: CASSLMTSGNNEQFF
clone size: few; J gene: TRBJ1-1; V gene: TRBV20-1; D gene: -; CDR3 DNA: TGCAGTGCTAGGGATATGAACACTGAAGCTTTCTTT; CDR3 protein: CSARDMNTEAFF
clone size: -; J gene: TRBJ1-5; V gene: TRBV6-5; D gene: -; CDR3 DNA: TGTGCCAGCAGTTTTTGGCAGGGTGGAAATCAGCCCCAGCATTTT; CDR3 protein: CASSFWQGGNQPQHF
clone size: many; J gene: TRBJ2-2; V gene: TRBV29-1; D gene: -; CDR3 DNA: TGCAGCGTTGAAGTGGTCGGGAGCGGGGGGGAGCTGTTTTTT; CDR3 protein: CSVEVVGSGGELFF
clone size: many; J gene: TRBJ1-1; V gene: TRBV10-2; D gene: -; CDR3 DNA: TGCGCCAGCACTAAACTCGAACCGCTAACTGAAGCTTTCTTT; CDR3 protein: CASTKLEPLTEAFF
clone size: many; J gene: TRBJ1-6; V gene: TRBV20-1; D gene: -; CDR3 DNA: TGCAGTGCTAGGGCCCAGGGCCCGAGGCATTCACCCCTCCACTTT; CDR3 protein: CSARAQGPRHSPLHF
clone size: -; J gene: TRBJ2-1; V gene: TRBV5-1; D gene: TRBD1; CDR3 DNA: TGCGCCAGCAGCTTGGACGGGACAGGGATCAATGAGCAGTTCTTC; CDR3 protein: CASSLDGTGINEQFF
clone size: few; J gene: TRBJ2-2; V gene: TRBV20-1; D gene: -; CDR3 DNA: TGCAGTGCCTCACAGTACGCGAACACCGGGGAGCTGTTTTTT; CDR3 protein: CSASQYANTGELFF
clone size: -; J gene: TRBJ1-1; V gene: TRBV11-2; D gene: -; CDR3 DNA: TGTGCCAGCAGCCCCCAATCTGACAAGTTGAACACTGAAGCTTTCTTT; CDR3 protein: CASSPQSDKLNTEAFF
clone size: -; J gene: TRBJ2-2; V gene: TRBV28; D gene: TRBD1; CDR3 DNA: TGTGCCATCAAGAGCGGACAGGGGAACACCGGGGAGCTGTTTTTT; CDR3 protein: CAIKSGQGNTGELFF